This T cell receptor (beta chain) comes out of a study of Ad26.COV2.S vaccination and SARS-CoV-2 variants. V lost 5 bases, J lost 2 bases, and 11 bases lay in between. This CDR3 comprises 14 residues. Germline V gene lookup returns CDR1 MDHEN and CDR2 SYDVKM. Measured with immunoSEQ multiplex PCR; TCRdb has only the in-frame clones, and not every one. The table includes a few hundred thousand clones, more than 70% detected once. Treatment defined: roughly 18 received Ad26.COV2.S at low or high dose, single or two shots; 5 received placebo; per-sample allocation not given. Material that was analyzed had been drawn on day 63 after the first vaccine or placebo injection.

The material sequenced was peripheral blood, taken in a trial of Ad26.COV2.S vaccine versus placebo. This rearrangement joins TRBV28 to TRBJ2-3; no definite D call. The clonotype comes from a person aged 18-65 years who received the Ad26.COV2.S COVID-19 vaccine or a placebo. The CDR3 is CASSPDGSTDTQYF. CDR3 nucleotide sequence: TGTGCCAGCAGTCCGGACGGCTCCACAGATACGCAGTATTTT.